This passage covers 27 T cell receptor beta chains from one sample sequenced in a study of cytomegalovirus exposure and HLA in healthy donors. Both 60 Vbeta primers and 13 Jbeta primers went into the PCR. TCRdb's table, derived via immunoSEQ multiplex PCR, lists solely in-frame clones and lacks some. The table includes about 130,000 clones, about 74% detected once. The sequenced sample was PBMCs. The receptors come from a man aged 25-40 years in good health and CMV-seronegative.

The V gene is TRBV6-5, the J gene TRBJ2-1, with TRBD2 matching 13 bases. Germline values: CDR1 MNHEY, CDR2 SVGAGI. V dropped 6 bases and J dropped 9; count of bases not matched to a gene: 8. The CDR3 loop spans 15 amino acids. CDR3: CASSPLAGGPFEQFF. DNA of the CDR3: TGTGCCAGCAGCCCACTAGCGGGAGGGCCTTTTGAGCAGTTCTTC.

This clone was observed a few times. This sequence joins TRBV2 and TRBJ2-2; TRBD1 matches at 8 bases. In germline, CDR1 is SNHLY, CDR2 FYNNEI. V dropped 6 bases and J dropped 0; count of bases not matched to a gene: 3. The CDR3 totals 15 residues. This CDR3 is CASSQDRANTGELFF. The CDR3 DNA is TGTGCCAGCAGCCAGGACAGGGCGAACACCGGGGAGCTGTTTTTT.

The chain is built from TRBV14 and TRBJ2-1, with 12 bases matching TRBD2. CDR1 is SGHDN and CDR2 is FVKESK in the germline V gene. V shed 4 bases and J 7 bases; nucleotides not matched to a gene: 11. This CDR3 region has 17 residues. The CDR3 spells CASSPIRLAGVGNEQFF. The CDR3 coding sequence is TGTGCCAGCAGCCCAATCCGACTAGCGGGAGTGGGAAATGAGCAGTTCTTC.

The CDR3 coding sequence is TGTGCCAGCAGCTTGAACAGTATCTACGAGCAGTACTTC. Translating it yields CASSLNSIYEQYF. The chain joins TRBV11-2 to TRBJ2-7; D is uncertain. The V end was cut by 3 bases, the J end by 3 bases, with 9 bases between. CDR3 length equals 13 residues. Per germline, CDR1 SGHAT and CDR2 FQNNGV.

The CDR3 bases are TGTGCCAGTAGCGTGGGAGGGTACAATGAGCAGTTCTTC. Encoded protein: CASSVGGYNEQFF. This chain uses TRBV19 with TRBJ2-1, with 7 positions matching TRBD2. Germline CDR1 is LNHDA and CDR2 is SQIVND (reference sequence). The CDR3 has 13 amino acids. Trimming took 6 bases from V and 4 from J; bases not matched to a gene: 3.

The V gene is TRBV18, the J gene TRBJ2-3, with D possibly being TRBD2 (6 bases). CDR3 length equals 12 residues. Trimming shortened V by 6 bases and J by 4 bases, and 8 bases separated the two germline ends. The germline V gene encodes CDR1 KGHSH and CDR2 LQKENI. CDR3 in amino acids: CASSSGADTQYF. Here the CDR3 DNA reads TGTGCCAGCTCCTCGGGAGCAGATACGCAGTATTTT. Variable domain in full (rest from reference TRBV18 and TRBJ2-3): NAGVMQNPRHLVRRRGQEARLRCSPMKGHSHVYWYRQLPEEGLKFMVYLQKENIIDESGMPKERFSAEFPKEGPSILRIQQVVRGDSAAYFCASSSGADTQYFGPGTRLTVL.

V usage is TRBV29-1 and J usage is TRBJ2-1; 9 nucleotides agree with TRBD2. Germline CDR1 and CDR2: SQVTM and ANQGSEA. CDR3 length: 13 residues. V lost 6 bases, J lost 9 bases, and 9 bases stayed unmatched. This CDR3 is CSVDGTSMGEQFF. The CDR3, as DNA: TGCAGCGTGGATGGGACTAGCATGGGTGAGCAGTTCTTC.

This clone has a single count. The chain employs TRBV9 and TRBJ2-3; 10 bases match TRBD1. Looked up from germline, CDR1 is SGDLS and CDR2 is YYNGEE. This CDR3 is 16 amino acids long. V shed 2 bases, J shed 4 bases, and the junction held 7 bases outside the gene matches. This CDR3 is CASSVLGTGAPDTQYF. CDR3 nucleotide sequence: TGTGCCAGCAGCGTTTTGGGGACAGGGGCCCCAGATACGCAGTATTTT.

The chain joins TRBV6-1 to TRBJ1-3, with a possible D match to TRBD1 (6 bases). Looked up from germline, CDR1 is MNHNS and CDR2 is SASEGT. This CDR3 contains 15 residues. The V end was cut by 6 bases, the J end by 0 bases, with 12 bases between. CDR3 region: CASRWGGPSGNTIYF. In nucleotides, the CDR3 is TGTGCCAGCAGGTGGGGGGGCCCCTCTGGAAACACCATATATTTT.

This chain uses TRBV18 with TRBJ1-2; D may be TRBD1 (6 bases). From germline, CDR1 is KGHSH and CDR2 LQKENI. V was pared by 2 bases and J by 1 base, with 8 bases between. This CDR3 contains 14 residues. As DNA, the CDR3 is TGTGCCAGCTCACCAGGGGGCAATAACTATGGCTACACCTTC. Protein sequence: CASSPGGNNYGYTF.

A few counts support this clone. The chain carries TRBV27 and TRBJ1-4, with D possibly being TRBD1 (5 bases). Germline V gene sequence: CDR1 MNHEY, CDR2 SMNVEV (reference sequence). V lost 6 bases and J 4 bases, leaving 9 bases between the germline ends. The CDR3 covers 13 residues. The CDR3 spells CASSRQINEKLFF. CDR3 DNA: TGTGCCAGCAGCCGACAGATTAATGAAAAACTGTTTTTT.

This clone has a handful of counts. The rearrangement joins TRBV2 to TRBJ2-6; maybe TRBD1 (5 bases). This CDR3 is 16 amino acids long. Trimming stripped 8 bases from V and 1 base from J, with 15 bases between. Germline V gene lookup returns CDR1 SNHLY and CDR2 FYNNEI. CDR3 in amino acids: CASEAGPPSGANVLTF. Here the CDR3 DNA reads TGTGCCAGCGAGGCAGGGCCACCATCTGGGGCCAACGTCCTGACTTTC.

In the case of this clone: In the same sample, other DNA sequences code for this CDR3. The V and J genes are TRBV6-1 and TRBJ2-1; TRBD2 matches at 9 bases. V dropped 2 bases and J dropped 6; count of bases not matched to a gene: 11. The CDR3 loop spans 17 amino acids. Per germline, CDR1 MNHNS and CDR2 SASEGT. CDR3 nucleotides: TGTGCCAGCAGTGAAAGAGGTGCGGGAGGGCCATCCAATGAGCAGTTCTTC. Its translation: CASSERGAGGPSNEQFF.

The genes are TRBV6-5 and TRBJ2-7; TRBD1 aligns across 7 bases. Looked up from germline, CDR1 is MNHEY and CDR2 is SVGAGI. The CDR3 consists of 15 residues. The trim removed 6 bases at V and 3 bases at J, leaving 11 bases unmatched. CDR3 in amino acids: CASRDTGTEFYEQYF. The CDR3 DNA reads as TGTGCCAGCAGAGACACCGGGACAGAATTCTACGAGCAGTACTTC.

The rearrangement uses TRBV6-1 and TRBJ2-5, with D tentatively TRBD1 (7 bases). Looked up from germline, CDR1 is MNHNS and CDR2 is SASEGT. CDR3 length: 14 residues. Trimming removed 6 bases at V and 8 bases at J, with 19 bases between. The CDR3 is CASSEREQGETQYF. The CDR3 DNA reads TGTGCCAGCAGCGAACGGGAGCAGGGGGAAACCCAGTACTTC.

The rearrangement uses TRBV19 and TRBJ2-1; TRBD2 matches at 11 bases. This CDR3 is built from 13 residues. V was clipped by 10 bases and J by 7 bases; unmatched bases: 6. Germline loops: CDR1 LNHDA, CDR2 SQIVND (reference sequence). CDR3 sequence reads: CATSTSGRNEQFF. The CDR3 DNA is TGTGCCACGTCCACTAGCGGGAGAAATGAGCAGTTCTTC.

The CDR3 sequence: CATSRVGLAGDNEQFF. In DNA, the CDR3 is TGTGCCACCAGCAGAGTAGGGCTAGCGGGGGACAATGAGCAGTTCTTC. The chain employs TRBV15 and TRBJ2-1; 10 nucleotides agree with TRBD2. Germline values: CDR1 LNHNV, CDR2 YYDKDF (reference sequence). Unmatched junction bases numbered 5, after V lost 1 base and J lost 5 bases. This CDR3 has 16 amino acids.

J is TRBJ1-5 and V is TRBV2, with D unresolved. The germline CDR1 and CDR2 sequences are SNHLY and FYNNEI. Trimming shortened V by 10 bases and J by 3 bases, and 13 bases separated the two germline ends. The CDR3 spans 13 residues. As DNA, the CDR3 is TGTGCCACCAACCGGGAGGTCAATCAGCCCCAGCATTTT. It translates to CATNREVNQPQHF.

The chain combines TRBV28 with TRBJ2-1, with a possible D match to TRBD1 (5 bases). This CDR3 contains 12 residues. CDR1 and CDR2 (germline): MDHEN, SYDVKM. V was shortened by 2 bases and J by 10 bases, with 9 bases between the two germline ends. CDR3 coding DNA: TGTGCCAGCAGTTTACGGTGGGGCGAGCAGTTCTTC. It encodes CASSLRWGEQFF.

This clone showed up just a few times. The chain employs TRBV30 and TRBJ2-5; possibly TRBD2 for D (6 bases). Trimming shortened V by 1 base and J by 5 bases, and 8 bases separated the two germline ends. Germline lookup yields CDR1 GTSNPN and CDR2 SVGIG (reference sequence). The CDR3 loop spans 12 amino acids. The CDR3: CAWSGLAETQYF. The CDR3 DNA is TGTGCCTGGAGTGGGCTAGCGGAGACCCAGTACTTC.

This rearrangement joins TRBV5-1 to TRBJ2-5, with D possibly matching TRBD2 (5 bases). Deletions cut 0 bases from V and 2 bases from J, with 8 bases between. CDR3 length: 14 amino acids. CDR1 is SGHRS and CDR2 is YFSETQ in the germline V gene. CDR3 region: CASSLEPGQETQYF. The CDR3 coding sequence is TGCGCCAGCAGCTTGGAGCCGGGGCAAGAGACCCAGTACTTC.

This clone was recorded only once. The chain carries TRBV29-1 and TRBJ2-7, with a weak D call TRBD2 (6 bases). The CDR3 extends over 14 amino acids. The germline CDR1 and CDR2 sequences are SQVTM and ANQGSEA. V was cut by 6 bases and J by 0 bases, with 15 bases left in between. The CDR3 nucleotides are TGCAGCGTGAAAGAGGGACTCGCCTCCTACGAGCAGTACTTC. This gives the protein CSVKEGLASYEQYF.

The chain combines TRBV6-4 with TRBJ1-2; D is ambiguous. Germline CDR1 reads MRHNA; CDR2 reads SNTAGT. The V and J ends lost 4 bases and 5 bases respectively, with 11 bases between them. The CDR3 has 13 amino acids. DNA of the CDR3: TGTGCCAGCAGTGCCGAGGGAGGGTATGGCTACACCTTC. This codes for CASSAEGGYGYTF.

CDR3 in DNA: TGTGCCAGCAGCGACCATACTAGCGGGGAGCTGTTTTTT. Translated, it gives CASSDHTSGELFF. V usage is TRBV9 and J usage is TRBJ2-2; TRBD2 is a possible D gene (5 bases). The germline gives CDR1 SGDLS, CDR2 YYNGEE. V was trimmed by 3 bases and J by 7 bases, leaving 10 bases between them. This CDR3 region has 13 residues.

This chain connects TRBV28 to TRBJ2-7, with unresolved D. CDR1 is MDHEN and CDR2 is SYDVKM in the germline V gene. V was trimmed by 4 bases and J by 1 base, leaving 8 bases between them. This CDR3 has 13 residues. CDR3 bases: TGTGCCAGCAGTTCACCAGGATCCTACGAGCAGTACTTC. Its protein product is CASSSPGSYEQYF.

The CDR3 nucleotides read TGTGCCAGTGACCCGGTAGGGGCTCAAGAGACCCAGTACTTC. Encoded protein: CASDPVGAQETQYF. The chain recombines TRBV25-1 with TRBJ2-5; D perhaps matches TRBD1 (5 bases). The CDR3 spans 14 residues. Germline loops: CDR1 MGHDK, CDR2 SYGVNS. Trimming pared 9 bases from V and 2 bases from J, leaving 16 bases between.

The sample holds a few counts of this clone. The CDR3 loop is CASNTGILYGYTF. The CDR3 DNA reads TGTGCCAGCAATACAGGGATTCTCTATGGCTACACCTTC. V usage is TRBV2 and J usage is TRBJ1-2; the D gene is possibly TRBD1 (6 bases). CDR1 is SNHLY, CDR2 FYNNEI, per germline. The CDR3 has 13 residues. V lost 7 bases and J 4 bases, leaving 13 bases between the germline ends.